Listed below are T cell receptor beta chains from one sample, sequenced in a study of blood T cell repertoires in COVID-19. This table comes from immunoSEQ multiplex PCR, and its TCRdb copy is limited to in-frame clones, with some not included. The repertoire includes approximately 200,000 clones, roughly four fifths of them detected once, and 2.3% sits in the top ten. Specimen: peripheral blood. The source of these receptors is a woman aged 55 to 70 with acute or convalescent COVID-19. Each CDR3 is given with its conserved first and last residue. The order of the fields is V gene, D gene, J gene, clone size, CDR3 protein, CDR3 DNA. D genes are given only for firm matches. Part of the rows lack a size; the others show once, few, many or a class for expanded clones.

TRBV11-2	NA	TRBJ2-1	once	CASSHRYEQFF	TGTGCCAGCAGCCACCGGTATGAGCAGTTCTTC
TRBV5-6	TRBD1	TRBJ2-5	NA	CASSLVGRGYQETQYF	TGTGCCAGCAGCTTGGTTGGCAGGGGGTATCAAGAGACCCAGTACTTC
TRBV27	TRBD2	TRBJ2-1	NA	CASSSPTSGGRSYNEQFF	TGTGCCAGCAGTTCCCCTACTAGCGGGGGCCGATCCTACAATGAGCAGTTCTTC
TRBV11-3	TRBD2	TRBJ2-1	NA	CASSSTSGGYNEQFF	TGTGCCAGCAGCTCAACTAGCGGGGGGTACAATGAGCAGTTCTTC
TRBV2	TRBD1	TRBJ1-2	NA	CASSRTGKRSGYTF	TGTGCCAGCAGTAGGACAGGAAAGAGGAGCGGCTACACCTTC
TRBV5-5	TRBD2	TRBJ2-5	NA	CASSLGTSVLETQYF	TGTGCCAGCAGCTTGGGGACTAGCGTGTTAGAGACCCAGTACTTC
TRBV5-6	TRBD1	TRBJ1-2	NA	CASSWGQGNYGYTF	TGTGCCAGCAGCTGGGGACAGGGGAACTATGGCTACACCTTC
TRBV9	NA	TRBJ2-1	NA	CASSVGGGIPEQFF	TGTGCCAGCAGCGTGGGCGGGGGCATCCCTGAGCAGTTCTTC
TRBV5-1	NA	TRBJ2-5	NA	CASSLSQETQYF	TGCGCCAGCAGCCTTAGCCAAGAGACCCAGTACTTC
TRBV19	TRBD1	TRBJ1-5	NA	CASKEDRSSNQPQHF	TGTGCCAGTAAAGAGGACAGGAGTTCCAATCAGCCCCAGCATTTT
TRBV5-4	TRBD2	TRBJ2-1	NA	CASSLSSGGLISYNEQFF	TGTGCCAGCAGCTTGAGCAGCGGGGGTCTCATTTCCTACAATGAGCAGTTCTTC
TRBV6-1	NA	TRBJ2-7	NA	CASSEFGVYEQYF	TGTGCCAGCAGTGAATTCGGGGTTTACGAGCAGTACTTC
TRBV28	NA	TRBJ1-2	NA	CASSFGGSVNYGYTF	TGTGCCAGCAGTTTCGGGGGGAGTGTCAACTATGGCTACACCTTC
TRBV14	NA	TRBJ1-6	NA	CASSQEALLNSPLHF	TGTGCCAGCAGCCAAGAAGCCCTGCTAAATTCACCCCTCCACTTT
TRBV4-2	TRBD1	TRBJ1-1	once	CASSQAGGLNTEAFF	TGTGCCAGCAGCCAAGCAGGGGGCTTGAACACTGAAGCTTTCTTT
TRBV3-1/TRBV3-2	TRBD2	TRBJ2-1	NA	CASSQGGRGTFVGEQFF	TGTGCCAGCAGCCAAGGAGGGCGGGGGACGTTCGTAGGTGAGCAGTTCTTC
TRBV4-3	TRBD1	TRBJ2-3	NA	CASSDRVYDTDTQYF	TGCGCCAGCAGTGACAGGGTTTACGACACAGATACGCAGTATTTT
TRBV3-1/TRBV3-2	TRBD2	TRBJ2-3	NA	CASSQIGTSGGADTQYF	TGTGCCAGCAGCCAGATAGGGACTAGCGGGGGCGCAGATACGCAGTATTTT
TRBV21-1	NA	TRBJ2-3	NA	CASSLRSDTQYF	TGTGCCAGCAGCCTCCGGTCAGATACGCAGTATTTT
TRBV7-6	TRBD2	TRBJ2-5	NA	CASSLLGGGREETQYF	TGTGCCAGCAGCTTACTCGGCGGGGGGCGAGAAGAGACCCAGTACTTC
TRBV30	NA	TRBJ1-6	NA	CAWTGLLNSPLHF	TGTGCCTGGACAGGATTACTTAATTCACCCCTCCACTTT
TRBV30	NA	TRBJ2-7	NA	CAWSGQGFNEQYF	TGTGCCTGGAGCGGGCAGGGATTTAACGAGCAGTACTTC